The present entry profiles one T cell receptor (beta chain) with its context. Its antigen target is currently unknown. No base quality values were provided; no much bigger clone lies one nucleotide off. The data stem from a study of blood T cell repertoires in COVID-19 (dated by TCRdb to about 2020). The study in broad terms: Collaborator samples came from the United States, Italy and Spain and covered acute and convalescent phases of COVID-19. The prospective study material was composed of cDNA or gDNA derived from T cells, B-cell-depleted T cells, or PBMCs. Subjects who had been exposed to COVID-19, were actively infected with it, or had recovered from it provided the deeply sampled blood TCRbeta repertoires that made up the dataset. The repertoires were released in a freely available public database meant as a resource for research on the immune response to SARS-CoV-2. Samples were obtained from the ongoing ImmuneRACE study (first 160 participants) and from 950 to 1,500 subjects provided by 6 global collaborators. Sample metadata almost always included a de-identified subject ID, COVID-19 status, age in years and sex. Where available, HLA class I and class II types were taken from metadata supplied by the sample provider and were not determined by assay-based typing.

Each collaborating institution followed its own protocols to collect whole blood in K2EDTA tubes. For TCRbeta analysis, collaborators shipped samples as frozen whole blood, isolated PBMCs, or DNA extracted from either of those sample types. Taken from cysteine to phenylalanine, the CDR3 has 16 residues. The CDR3 DNA has 48 bases and is translated from base 1. Taken from the germline V gene (reference sequence), the CDR1 and CDR2 loops are SGHKS and YYEKEE. V was cut back by 1 base and J by 3 bases, leaving a gap of 16 bases between them. Broader findings and caveats from the paper: How much clinical and demographic metadata was included differed by source and by participant, and the metadata was provided uncurated.

The immunoSEQ Assay, a bias-controlled multiplex PCR, was used to amplify TCRbeta CDR3 regions from genomic DNA. The source study handled its data this way. Within the assay, amplification of reference gene primers was used to estimate how many nucleated cells each sample contained. To quantify the absolute abundance of each unique TCRbeta CDR3 rearrangement, sequence reads were collapsed and filtered. Productive Simpson clonality was computed per sample as the square root of Simpson's diversity index over productive rearrangements. Drawn from immuneACCESS, this table holds only the in-frame rearrangements with V and J called that TCRdb kept. Clones are partly lost; checked studies trace under half to an unresolved V gene and leave the rest unexplained. V and J calls and clone size follow that table, whereas D and trimming were derived from the DNA. A total of some 19,000 clones appear in this sample, almost 85% of them only once. The ten largest account for 64% of the sample.

Recombination linked TRBV5-5 to TRBJ1-1; TRBD1 is a weak D gene call, 6 bases matching. This receptor was taken from a man aged 80 or over with acute or convalescent COVID-19. Source material: peripheral blood. The CDR3 has the sequence CASSLLAGQMDTEAFF. The bases are TGTGCCAGCAGCTTGCTCGCTGGACAGATGGACACTGAAGCTTTCTTT. The full variable domain, completed from the reference TRBV5-5 and TRBJ1-1 proteins outside the CDR3, reads DAGVTQSPTHLIKTRGQQVTLRCSPISGHKSVSWYQQVLGQGPQFIFQYYEKEERGRGNFPDRFSARQFPNYSSELNVNALLLGDSALYLCASSLLAGQMDTEAFFGQGTRLTVV.